Each of the 7 T cell receptor beta chains below was sequenced from the same sample in a study of shared clonotypes between healthy human individuals. TCRdb's copy holds only in-frame clones and misses some; the assay was immunoSEQ multiplex PCR. The data contain more than 1,200,000 clones, around 98.5% of them seen just once; the ten biggest clones take up about 0.35%. Material: naive CD4+ T cells sorted from blood. Subset here: CD45RA+ positively selected. The receptors shown here come from a man in his thirties or forties in good health.

On this clone itself: The same CDR3 also results from other DNA sequences found in this sample. This chain connects TRBV27 to TRBJ2-7; the match to TRBD2 covers 8 bases. The CDR3 extends over 13 amino acids. CDR1 and CDR2 from the germline V gene are MNHEY and SMNVEV (reference sequence). The V gene end was trimmed by 5 bases and the J gene end by 3 bases; junction bases not matched to a gene: 3. For the CDR3, the DNA is TGTGCCAGCAGTCGAGCGGGAGTCTACGAGCAGTACTTC. Amino acids: CASSRAGVYEQYF.

The chain recombines TRBV28 with TRBJ1-5; 7 nucleotides line up with TRBD1. Germline V lookup: CDR1 MDHEN, CDR2 SYDVKM. This CDR3 is 16 amino acids long. Germline trimming cut 5 bases from V and 4 bases from J; bases unmatched to any gene: 11. The CDR3 DNA reads as TGTGCCAGCAGTCCTTGGACAGGACTGGGAAATCAGCCCCAGCATTTT. It yields the protein CASSPWTGLGNQPQHF.

V usage is TRBV29-1 and J usage is TRBJ2-4, with D possibly called TRBD1 or TRBD2 (6 bases each). Germline CDR1 is SQVTM and CDR2 is ANQGSEA. The CDR3 contains 13 residues. V lost 4 bases and J 8 bases, leaving 15 bases between the germline ends. The CDR3 DNA follows: TGCAGCGTTGCCCCGGGGGCCGGGGACATTCAGTACTTC. Residues: CSVAPGAGDIQYF.

The chain combines TRBV30 with TRBJ1-5; D uncertain. Trimming pared 3 bases from V and 3 bases from J, leaving 9 bases between. CDR1 and CDR2 (germline): GTSNPN, SVGIG (reference sequence). CDR3 size: 13 residues. The CDR3 region has the DNA TGTGCCTGGAGGCCAGGACTCAATCAGCCCCAGCATTTT. This translates into CAWRPGLNQPQHF.

The chain is built from TRBV9 and TRBJ2-1; the match to TRBD2 covers 9 bases. Germline assignment: CDR1 SGDLS and CDR2 YYNGEE. V shed 4 bases, J shed 9 bases, and the junction held 8 bases outside the gene matches. The CDR3 runs 14 residues. CDR3 nucleotide sequence: TGTGCCAGCAGCCCTACGGGACTAGCCTTTGAGCAGTTCTTC. Protein sequence: CASSPTGLAFEQFF.

The V and J genes are TRBV9 and TRBJ2-1, with D perhaps TRBD2 (5 bases). Germline V lookup: CDR1 SGDLS, CDR2 YYNGEE. V was clipped by 0 bases and J by 4 bases, with 17 bases between them. This CDR3 spans 17 amino acids. In DNA, the CDR3 is TGTGCCAGCAGCGTAGCCCCCTCCAGCGGAGCTTACAATGAGCAGTTCTTC. This codes for CASSVAPSSGAYNEQFF.

J is TRBJ2-3 and V is TRBV6-6, with TRBD2 matching 8 bases. The CDR3 covers 13 residues. The germline V gene encodes CDR1 MNHNY and CDR2 SVGAGI (reference sequence). With V trimmed by 8 bases and J by 3 bases, 4 bases remained unmatched. In nucleotides, the CDR3 is TGTGCCAGCCGGGGGGGAGTGACAGATACGCAGTATTTT. Its translation is CASRGGVTDTQYF.